This is a list of T cell receptor beta chains from one sample in a study of blood T cell repertoires in COVID-19. The repertoire was sequenced with immunoSEQ multiplex PCR; TCRdb's copy has only in-frame clones and lacks some. The sample consists of about 140,000 clones, 82% of them appearing once. Sequencing was carried out using peripheral blood. All receptors derive from a woman older than 75 with acute or convalescent COVID-19. Both conserved end residues are trimmed from each CDR3. Fields, in order: V gene, J gene, CDR3 protein.

v_gene: TRBV7-2
j_gene: TRBJ1-2
CDR3aa: ASSPTNRQGSLRGYT

v_gene: TRBV28
j_gene: TRBJ1-4
CDR3aa: ASSRVTGATNEKLF

v_gene: TRBV2
j_gene: TRBJ2-6
CDR3aa: ASSTLGANVLT

v_gene: TRBV5-4
j_gene: TRBJ2-7
CDR3aa: ASSLPSGGPGEQY

v_gene: TRBV6-6
j_gene: TRBJ1-2
CDR3aa: ASSSPRVGGYT

v_gene: TRBV7-2
j_gene: TRBJ2-7
CDR3aa: ASSLSVGLGYEQY

v_gene: TRBV18
j_gene: TRBJ2-7
CDR3aa: ASSPNSQGVSYEQY

v_gene: TRBV4-1
j_gene: TRBJ2-1
CDR3aa: ASRRIAGTSYNEQF

v_gene: TRBV5-1
j_gene: TRBJ1-1
CDR3aa: ASSLALLPSEAF

v_gene: TRBV28
j_gene: TRBJ1-2
CDR3aa: ASRLDRGGIGYT

v_gene: TRBV7-3
j_gene: TRBJ2-2
CDR3aa: ASSLKDYPNTGELF

v_gene: TRBV28
j_gene: TRBJ2-3
CDR3aa: ASSSTSGSTDTQY

v_gene: TRBV5-6
j_gene: TRBJ1-4
CDR3aa: ASSFMGGYQEKLF

v_gene: TRBV10-3
j_gene: TRBJ2-3
CDR3aa: AISQTGRSSTDTQY

v_gene: TRBV28
j_gene: TRBJ1-1
CDR3aa: ASSLMREGRGPLGTEAF

v_gene: TRBV18
j_gene: TRBJ2-7
CDR3aa: ASSRPGAQSYEQY